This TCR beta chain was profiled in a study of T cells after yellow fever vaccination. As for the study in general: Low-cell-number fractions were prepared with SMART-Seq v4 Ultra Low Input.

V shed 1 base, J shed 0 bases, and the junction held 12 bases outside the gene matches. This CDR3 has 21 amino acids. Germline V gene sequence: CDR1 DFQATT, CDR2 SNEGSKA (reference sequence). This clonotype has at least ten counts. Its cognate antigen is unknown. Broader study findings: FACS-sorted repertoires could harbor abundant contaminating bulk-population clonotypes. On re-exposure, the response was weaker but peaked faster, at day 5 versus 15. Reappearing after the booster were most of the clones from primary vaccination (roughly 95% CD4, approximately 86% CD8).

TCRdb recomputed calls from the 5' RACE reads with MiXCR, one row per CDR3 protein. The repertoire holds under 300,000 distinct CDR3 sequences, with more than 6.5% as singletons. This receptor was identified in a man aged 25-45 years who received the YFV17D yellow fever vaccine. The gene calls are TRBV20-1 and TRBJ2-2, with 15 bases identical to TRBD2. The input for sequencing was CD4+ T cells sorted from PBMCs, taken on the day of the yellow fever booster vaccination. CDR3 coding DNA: TGCAGTGCTAGAGGAATGGGACTAGCGGGAGGAACTTACGCGAACACCGGGGAGCTGTTTTTT. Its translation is CSARGMGLAGGTYANTGELFF.